The 27 T cell receptor beta chains below all came from one sample that was sequenced in a study of molecular identifiers for immune sequencing clone quantification. TCRdb processed the PCR reads anew with MiXCR; each CDR3 protein has one entry. This sample has 550,000 to 750,000 distinct CDR3 sequences; just under 20% occur once, and the top ten carry 0.75% to 0.95%. The sequencing input was naive CD8+ T cells from blood, with Jurkat cell RNA spiked in. Subset reported: FACS-sorted CD8+CD4-CCR7+CD45RA+ naive T cells. The receptors were sampled from a human donor in good health. Some libraries in this study had Jurkat cell RNA spiked in.

This clonotype has ten or more counts. This rearrangement joins TRBV6-6 to TRBJ2-7; no clear D gene. The CDR3 runs 13 residues. The V end lost 6 bases, the J end lost 1 base, and 10 bases lay between the germline ends. Per germline, CDR1 MNHNY and CDR2 SVGAGI (reference sequence). This CDR3 is CASSYLNSYEQYF. The CDR3 DNA is TGTGCCAGCAGCTACCTCAATTCCTACGAGCAGTACTTC.

This clonotype was picked up many times. The rearrangement links TRBV14 to TRBJ1-1, with a tentative D call TRBD1 (5 bases). CDR1 SGHDN and CDR2 FVKESK come from the germline V gene. Trimming stripped 0 bases from V and 7 bases from J, with 15 bases between. The CDR3 has 15 amino acids. The CDR3 bases are TGTGCCAGCAGCCAAGAGTTCGGCAGGGTCTATGAAGCTTTCTTT. Translation: CASSQEFGRVYEAFF.

In its sample, this clonotype was seen many times. The rearrangement joins TRBV7-9 to TRBJ2-7, with D unclear. Per the germline V gene, CDR1 is SEHNR and CDR2 is FQNEAQ (reference sequence). The V gene lost 2 bases and the J gene lost 0 bases, with 11 bases spanning the gap. The CDR3 covers 15 residues. The DNA for the CDR3 is TGTGCCAGCAGCTTATCAAGAGGACCCTCCTACGAGCAGTACTTC. Its protein is CASSLSRGPSYEQYF.

In the case of this clonotype: This could be a read error, since a much larger clone is one nucleotide away. J is TRBJ1-2 and V is TRBV30; no clear D. Germline CDR1 reads GTSNPN; CDR2 reads SVGIG (reference sequence). The CDR3 sequence is 10 residues long. In DNA, the CDR3 is TGTGCCTGGGAAAACTATGGCTACGCCTTC. Its protein is CAWENYGYAF.

The chain combines TRBV27 with TRBJ1-2; TRBD1 agrees at 10 bases. Germline trimming cut 6 bases from V and 6 bases from J; bases unmatched to any gene: 7. This CDR3 spans 14 amino acids. The germline CDR1 and CDR2 sequences are MNHEY and SMNVEV (reference sequence). The CDR3 DNA is TGTGCCAGCAGAATCACCGGGACAGGGGATGGCTACACCTTC. This sequence encodes CASRITGTGDGYTF.

The gene calls are TRBV4-3 and TRBJ2-7; D uncertain. The CDR3 has 15 amino acids. Germline CDR1 is LGHNA and CDR2 is YSLEER. V shed 7 bases and J shed 3 bases, with 19 bases lying between them. The CDR3 loop reads CASNPSKAGFYEQYF. For the CDR3, the DNA is TGCGCCAGCAACCCCTCTAAAGCCGGGTTCTACGAGCAGTACTTC.

This clonotype was observed a handful of times. The chain joins TRBV9 to TRBJ2-7; 9 bases match TRBD2. The CDR3 has 16 amino acids. The V and J ends lost 0 bases and 2 bases, in that order; junction bases with no gene match: 6. Germline CDR1 is SGDLS and CDR2 is YYNGEE. For the CDR3, the DNA is TGTGCCAGCAGCGTAGTTCCTAGCGGGAACGCCTACGAGCAGTACTTC. Translation: CASSVVPSGNAYEQYF.

This clonotype has only one observation. The chain recombines TRBV12-3 or TRBV12-4 with TRBJ1-1, with a tentative D call TRBD1 (5 bases). Trimming left V 6 bases short and J 0 bases short, with 8 bases between. The CDR3 has 13 amino acids. CDR3: CASRSGVNTEAFF. The CDR3 bases are TGTGCCAGCAGGTCGGGGGTGAACACTGAAGCTTTCTTT.

As concerns this clonotype: A much larger clone sits a single nucleotide away, making a read error possible. The V gene is TRBV12-3 or TRBV12-4, the J gene TRBJ2-3; no clear D gene. Trimming removed 11 bases at V and 0 bases at J, with 12 bases between. This CDR3 comprises 13 residues. The CDR3 region has the DNA TGTGCCGGCACTTCGGGCAGCACAGATACGCAGTATTTT. Translation: CAGTSGSTDTQYF.

Concerning this clonotype itself: A single base separates this from a much larger clone, so it may be a read error. V and J are TRBV11-2 and TRBJ2-3; 9 nucleotides match TRBD2. This CDR3 spans 14 amino acids. Germline CDR1 reads SGHAT; CDR2 reads FQNNGV. V was pared by 2 bases and J by 10 bases, with 7 bases of the junction left unmatched. CDR3 sequence reads: CASSLPSGVGAQYF. In nucleotides, the CDR3 is TGTGCCAGCAGCTTACCTAGCGGGGTCGGTGCGCAGTATTTT. Supplemented by reference TRBV11-2 and TRBJ2-3, the full variable domain reads EAGVAQSPRYKIIEKRQSVAFWCNPISGHATLYWYQQILGQGPKLLIQFQNNGVVDDSQLPKDRFSAERLKGVDSTLKIQPAKLEDSAVYLCASSLPSGVGAQYFGPGTRLTVL.

A note on this clonotype: One end of the junction fails to match germline, which may point to a read error. The rearrangement links TRBV27 to TRBJ2-7; 7 bases are a match to TRBD1. The CDR3 runs to 14 residues. Germline V CDR1 and CDR2: MNHEY, SMNVEV (reference sequence). The CDR3 DNA sequence: TGTGTCAGCAGACCGGGGACAGCCCTACGAGGGCAGTACTTC. Translated: CVSRPGTALRGQYF.

This clonotype has only a few counts. The chain links TRBV11-1 to TRBJ2-5; unclear D gene. The V gene's germline CDR1 is SGHAT and CDR2 FQDESV (reference sequence). Trimming shortened V by 1 base and J by 5 bases, and 5 bases separated the two germline ends. CDR3 size: 12 residues. CDR3: CASSLDDETQYF. DNA for the CDR3: TGTGCCAGCAGCTTAGACGACGAGACCCAGTACTTC.

This clonotype was picked up many times. The chain uses TRBV7-2 and TRBJ1-2; a possible D gene is TRBD1 (5 bases). The CDR3 covers 12 residues. In germline, CDR1 is SGHTA, CDR2 FQGNSA. Deletions cut 9 bases from V and 3 bases from J, with 11 bases between. CDR3 nucleotides: TGTGCCAGTGAGGGGCCCGACTATGGCTACACCTTC. Its protein product is CASEGPDYGYTF.

The chain carries TRBV28 and TRBJ2-3; D gene ambiguous. The CDR3 length is 15 residues. V was cut by 0 bases and J by 0 bases, with 7 bases left in between. Germline-derived CDR1 and CDR2 are MDHEN and SYDVKM. The CDR3 DNA is TGTGCCAGCAGTTTATGGGGTGAGAGCACAGATACGCAGTATTTT. Amino acids: CASSLWGESTDTQYF.

This clonotype was seen only a few times. J is TRBJ1-1 and V is TRBV7-6; 7 nucleotides align to TRBD1. Trimming removed 1 base from V and 10 bases from J; junction bases left unmatched: 12. Germline values: CDR1 SGHVS, CDR2 FNYEAQ. This CDR3 spans 15 amino acids. This CDR3 reads CASSLDGSAGGRAFF. The CDR3 nucleotides read TGTGCCAGCAGCTTAGACGGTTCGGCAGGGGGTAGAGCTTTCTTT.

Of note for this clonotype: With a much larger clone just one base away, this may be a read error. This rearrangement joins TRBV5-3 to TRBJ1-1, with TRBD1 matching 7 bases. TRBV5-3 is an ORF for which the function is uncertain. The CDR3 runs to 14 residues. Trimming at V came to 8 bases and at J to 2 bases, leaving 9 bases not matched to a gene. This chain's CDR3 is CASSARQGNTEAFF. Written as DNA, the CDR3 is TGTGCCAGCAGCGCCAGACAGGGAAACACTGAAGCTTTCTTT.

Note on this clonotype: A junction end diverges from the germline sequence, so it may reflect a read error. The gene calls are TRBV20-1 and TRBJ2-1; 9 nucleotides agree with TRBD2. Germline V gene data show CDR1 as DFQATT and CDR2 as SNEGSKA (reference sequence). This CDR3 has 15 residues. The CDR3 bases are TGCGGTGCTAGTCGTTCTAGCGGGGTGTACAATGAGCAGTTCTTC. The encoded protein is CGASRSSGVYNEQFF.

This clonotype was counted at least ten times. The chain joins TRBV7-9 to TRBJ1-1, with 7 bases aligning to TRBD1. This CDR3 region has 16 residues. The germline V gene has CDR1 SEHNR and CDR2 FQNEAQ (reference sequence). V gave up 4 bases and J gave up 2 bases; unmatched junction bases: 10. The CDR3 DNA sequence: TGTGCCAGCAGCTCCGCCACATACAGGGGTAACACTGAAGCTTTCTTT. Amino acids: CASSSATYRGNTEAFF.

This clonotype was recorded at least ten times. The V gene is TRBV10-3, the J gene TRBJ2-7; no definite D call. The V end was cut by 2 bases, the J end by 4 bases, with 12 bases between. The CDR3 loop spans 14 amino acids. The V gene's germline CDR1 is ENHRY and CDR2 SYGVKD. The CDR3 DNA reads as TGTGCCATCAGTGAGGGGCCACTCGAGTACGAGCAGTACTTC. This codes for CAISEGPLEYEQYF.

Comment on this clonotype: With a much larger clone just one base away, this may be a read error. The chain uses TRBV27 and TRBJ2-7, with D tentatively TRBD1 or TRBD2 (5 bases each). From germline, CDR1 is MNHEY and CDR2 SMNVEV (reference sequence). V was shortened by 6 bases and J by 3 bases, with 15 bases between the two germline ends. There are 14 residues in the CDR3. This chain's CDR3 is CASSSGPAHYEQYF. DNA for the CDR3: TGTGCCAGCAGCTCGGGACCAGCCCACTACGAGCAGTACTTC.

This clonotype was detected many times. V is TRBV24-1 and J is TRBJ2-2; D is unclear. The V end lost 0 bases, the J end lost 1 base, and 8 bases lay between the germline ends. The germline V gene has CDR1 KGHDR and CDR2 SFDVKD. The CDR3 is 16 amino acids. CDR3 sequence (DNA): TGTGCCACCAGTGATTTGCCCGGACGGAACACCGGGGAGCTGTTTTTT. Its translation is CATSDLPGRNTGELFF.

V gene TRBV10-3 combines with J gene TRBJ2-5; 9 positions agree with TRBD2. The V gene's germline CDR1 is ENHRY and CDR2 SYGVKD. This CDR3 region has 13 residues. The J segment lost 5 bases and the V segment lost 8 bases, leaving 6 bases of the junction unmatched. In DNA, the CDR3 is TGTGCCATCTCGCGGGAGGGCCGGGAGACCCAGTACTTC. It yields the protein CAISREGRETQYF.

A note on this clonotype: This may be a read error: a much more frequent sequence differs by one nucleotide. This sequence joins TRBV27 and TRBJ2-7; 9 bases map to TRBD1. This CDR3 has 17 amino acids. The V and J ends lost 1 base and 5 bases, in that order; junction bases with no gene match: 12. In germline, CDR1 is MNHEY, CDR2 SMNVEV (reference sequence). The CDR3 bases are TGTGCCAGCAGTTTATTATTGCCGGGACAGGGTTACCACGAGCAGTACTTC. This encodes CASSLLLPGQGYHEQYF.

The sample holds many counts of this clonotype. The chain employs TRBV30 and TRBJ2-7; D is undetermined. V shed 0 bases and J shed 4 bases, with 10 bases lying between them. Germline V gene data show CDR1 as GTSNPN and CDR2 as SVGIG (reference sequence). This CDR3 contains 13 residues. CDR3 residues: CAWSVSKFYEQYF. CDR3 in DNA: TGTGCCTGGAGTGTATCTAAGTTTTACGAGCAGTACTTC.

A word on this clonotype: At one end, the junction sequence differs from germline, possibly due to a read error. The rearrangement links TRBV14 to TRBJ2-1; D gene unclear. The CDR3 contains 15 residues. Germline V gene lookup returns CDR1 SGHDN and CDR2 FVKESK. CDR3 in DNA: TGTGCCAACAGCCTCACTGGGGACTCCTACAATGAGCAGTTCTTC. The encoded protein is CANSLTGDSYNEQFF.

This clonotype was seen repeatedly, ten times or more. The V call is TRBV4-3, the J call TRBJ2-7; no firm D call. CDR1 and CDR2 from the germline V gene are LGHNA and YSLEER. Trimming shortened V by 2 bases and J by 3 bases, and 14 bases separated the two germline ends. The CDR3 sequence is 15 residues long. The CDR3: CASSQTYSWLYEQYF. The DNA of the CDR3 is TGCGCCAGCAGCCAAACTTATAGTTGGCTCTACGAGCAGTACTTC.

In its sample, this clonotype was seen many times. The V and J genes are TRBV29-1 and TRBJ2-7; 9 bases map to TRBD1. Trimming removed 4 bases from V and 5 bases from J; junction bases left unmatched: 6. This CDR3 comprises 13 residues. Germline V gives CDR1 SQVTM, CDR2 ANQGSEA. In DNA, the CDR3 is TGCAGCGTTGTGCAACAGGGGGCGAACGAGCAGTACTTC. It encodes CSVVQQGANEQYF.